The 21 T cell receptor beta chains in this list originate from one sample, sequenced in a study of blood T cell repertoires in COVID-19. The assay was immunoSEQ multiplex PCR, and TCRdb's table has in-frame clones only and misses some. This sample yields 250,000 to 300,000 clones, of which 80% to 90% are seen a single time; approximately 14% belongs to the top ten. The sample was peripheral blood. These TCRs come from a woman between 70 and 85 years old with COVID-19, enrolled during active disease.

V gene TRBV9 combines with J gene TRBJ1-1; D is uncertain. Germline CDR1 reads SGDLS; CDR2 reads YYNGEE. The CDR3 spans 12 residues. Trimming pared 6 bases from V and 5 bases from J, leaving 11 bases between. CDR3 sequence: CASNHRRTEAFF. CDR3 coding DNA: TGTGCCAGCAATCATCGGAGGACTGAAGCTTTCTTT.

V gene TRBV9 combines with J gene TRBJ2-7; D not certain. The CDR3 is 14 amino acids. V gave up 4 bases and J gave up 3 bases, with 14 bases separating them. Germline V lookup: CDR1 SGDLS, CDR2 YYNGEE. The CDR3 loop is CASSPQREGYEQYF. DNA of the CDR3: TGTGCCAGCAGCCCCCAGCGAGAAGGCTACGAGCAGTACTTC.

The chain is built from TRBV6-4 and TRBJ2-7; 12 bases map to TRBD1. This CDR3 region has 17 residues. Per the germline V gene, CDR1 is MRHNA and CDR2 is SNTAGT. V shed 8 bases and J 7 bases; nucleotides not matched to a gene: 18. The CDR3 DNA follows: TGTGCCAGCTCCCAACGGAATCCGGGACAGGGGGCGCAGGAGCAGTACTTC. Amino acids: CASSQRNPGQGAQEQYF.

This chain links TRBV2 with TRBJ1-6; 9 nucleotides line up with TRBD1. CDR1 SNHLY and CDR2 FYNNEI come from the germline V gene. Losses at the gene ends were 8 bases for V and 7 bases for J; bases not matched to a gene: 6. The CDR3 has 14 residues. The DNA of the CDR3 is TGTGCCAGCGCCAAGACAGGGGGAAATTCACCCCTCCACTTT. It encodes CASAKTGGNSPLHF.

V and J are TRBV28 and TRBJ1-2, with 9 bases aligning to TRBD1. Germline trimming cut 5 bases from V and 3 bases from J; bases unmatched to any gene: 7. CDR1 and CDR2 from the germline V gene are MDHEN and SYDVKM. CDR3 length: 15 amino acids. The CDR3 is CASSPNRDRDYGYTF. Here the CDR3 DNA reads TGTGCCAGCAGTCCAAACCGGGACAGGGACTATGGCTACACCTTC.

The chain uses TRBV2 and TRBJ2-5, with D tentatively TRBD2 (5 bases). Germline loops: CDR1 SNHLY, CDR2 FYNNEI. V was clipped by 4 bases and J by 9 bases, with 21 bases between them. The CDR3 has 15 residues. The CDR3 sequence is CASSAQTDGRGAQYF. CDR3 coding DNA: TGTGCCAGCAGTGCCCAAACGGACGGACGGGGTGCCCAGTACTTC.

The chain combines TRBV29-1 with TRBJ1-1; 7 nucleotides align to TRBD1. Germline values: CDR1 SQVTM, CDR2 ANQGSEA. This CDR3 has 12 amino acids. V gave up 3 bases and J gave up 6 bases; unmatched junction bases: 4. Here the CDR3 reads CSVETGSAEAFF. CDR3 sequence (DNA): TGCAGCGTTGAGACAGGGAGCGCTGAAGCTTTCTTT.

The V gene is TRBV5-6, the J gene TRBJ1-2; 7 bases match TRBD1. V was pared by 0 bases and J by 2 bases, with 13 bases of the junction left unmatched. Germline CDR1 reads SGHDT; CDR2 reads YYEEEE. The CDR3 length is 18 residues. The DNA of the CDR3 is TGTGCCAGCAGCTTGGGGTTGAGGGGGCTGAATTTGAACTATGGCTACACCTTC. Translation gives CASSLGLRGLNLNYGYTF. The entire variable domain, with the rest obtained from reference TRBV5-6 and TRBJ1-2, is as follows: DAGVTQSPTHLIKTRGQQVTLRCSPKSGHDTVSWYQQALGQGPQFIFQYYEEEERQRGNFPDRFSGHQFPNYSSELNVNALLLGDSALYLCASSLGLRGLNLNYGYTFGSGTRLTVV.

This rearrangement joins TRBV2 to TRBJ2-2; 9 bases align to TRBD1. This CDR3 region has 15 residues. The germline V gene encodes CDR1 SNHLY and CDR2 FYNNEI. V gave up 6 bases and J gave up 7 bases; unmatched junction bases: 9. CDR3 coding DNA: TGTGCCAGCAGATATACAGGGGGCTCGGGCGGGGAGCTGTTTTTT. This encodes CASRYTGGSGGELFF. The whole variable domain, remainder taken from reference TRBV2 and TRBJ2-2, is EPEVTQTPSHQVTQMGQEVILRCVPISNHLYFYWYRQILGQKVEFLVSFYNNEISEKSEIFDDQFSVERPDGSNFTLKIRSTKLEDSAMYFCASRYTGGSGGELFFGEGSRLTVL.

This clone was observed a single time. This chain uses TRBV5-1 with TRBJ2-7; maybe TRBD2 (6 bases). Germline V gene data show CDR1 as SGHRS and CDR2 as YFSETQ. Trimming cost V 7 bases and J 7 bases, with 18 bases left between them. The CDR3 length is 13 residues. CDR3 in amino acids: CASQPNGGGEQYF. CDR3 bases: TGCGCCAGCCAGCCAAACGGGGGTGGAGAGCAGTACTTC.

The genes are TRBV27 and TRBJ2-3; 7 nucleotides agree with TRBD2. This CDR3 contains 17 residues. Trimming removed 5 bases from V and 8 bases from J; junction bases left unmatched: 19. The V gene's germline CDR1 is MNHEY and CDR2 SMNVEV (reference sequence). The CDR3 DNA follows: TGTGCCAGCAGTGCGGTGGTTGCTAGCGGTTCATTTGGTACGCAGTATTTT. Encoded protein: CASSAVVASGSFGTQYF.

The V call is TRBV12-1, the J call TRBJ2-2; no check of the table's D call, TRBD1, against the DNA was made. TRBV12-1 represents a pseudogene. The CDR3 has 14 amino acids. CDR3 sequence (DNA): TGTGCCAGCAGCATGTACAGGGAGCCCGGGGAGCTGTTTTTT. As protein: CASSMYREPGELFF.

The chain employs TRBV27 and TRBJ1-6; 9 bases map to TRBD1. This CDR3 contains 15 residues. In germline, CDR1 is MNHEY, CDR2 SMNVEV (reference sequence). J gave up 10 bases and V 4 bases, and 8 bases lay outside the gene matches. CDR3 sequence (DNA): TGTGCCAGCAGTTCCTCGGACAGGGGCTTGTCACCCCTCCACTTT. Translating it yields CASSSSDRGLSPLHF.

The V and J genes are TRBV6-5 and TRBJ2-3; 8 nucleotides agree with TRBD2. This CDR3 has 15 amino acids. J was trimmed by 5 bases and V by 5 bases; bases with no gene match: 9. Per germline, CDR1 MNHEY and CDR2 SVGAGI. The chain's CDR3 is CASSSQPGGRDTQYF. As DNA, the CDR3 is TGTGCCAGCAGTAGCCAGCCGGGGGGGCGAGATACGCAGTATTTT.

The rearrangement joins TRBV18 to TRBJ1-3; possibly TRBD1 for D (6 bases). Germline CDR1 is KGHSH and CDR2 is LQKENI. V was cut by 3 bases and J by 1 base, with 19 bases left in between. The CDR3 loop spans 18 amino acids. The CDR3 here is CASSPLSIGQTSGNTIYF. The CDR3 DNA sequence: TGTGCCAGCTCACCCCTCTCCATAGGACAGACTTCTGGAAACACCATATATTTT.

V is TRBV5-1 and J is TRBJ2-3, with D maybe TRBD1 (6 bases). V was shortened by 0 bases and J by 4 bases, with 9 bases between the two germline ends. CDR1 is SGHRS, CDR2 YFSETQ, per germline. The CDR3 consists of 14 residues. CDR3 in DNA: TGCGCCAGCAGCTTGGGGGGGCCTCCAGATACGCAGTATTTT. Amino acids: CASSLGGPPDTQYF.

This clone came up a few times. The chain joins TRBV21-1 to TRBJ1-4; the table's D call, TRBD1, was not checked against the DNA. TRBV21-1 is deemed a pseudogene. This CDR3 comprises 15 residues. CDR3 DNA: TGTGCCAGCAGCACCCGGACAGGGGGAGTAGAAAAACTGTTTTTT. Its translation: CASSTRTGGVEKLFF.

The chain links TRBV7-2 to TRBJ2-7; D is uncertain. The germline V and J ends were trimmed by 5 bases and 2 bases, with 7 bases remaining between them. CDR1 and CDR2 (germline): SGHTA, FQGNSA. The CDR3 totals 12 residues. As DNA, the CDR3 is TGTGCCAGCAGCAACCGGGCCTACGAGCAGTACTTC. It specifies CASSNRAYEQYF.

The chain joins TRBV5-4 to TRBJ2-1, with 7 bases that match TRBD2. The germline V gene encodes CDR1 SGHNT and CDR2 YYREEE (reference sequence). The trim removed 3 bases at V and 8 bases at J, leaving 8 bases unmatched. This CDR3 comprises 14 residues. The CDR3 DNA reads as TGTGCCAGCAGCTGGGGAGCAGGGAGGGATGAGCAGTTCTTC. Translating it yields CASSWGAGRDEQFF.

J is TRBJ1-6 and V is TRBV5-4; 11 bases match TRBD1. CDR1 is SGHNT and CDR2 is YYREEE in the germline V gene (reference sequence). V shed 4 bases and J 9 bases; nucleotides not matched to a gene: 9. CDR3 length equals 16 residues. The CDR3 spells CASSLLGQGEGSPLHF. CDR3 coding DNA: TGTGCCAGCAGCCTATTGGGACAGGGGGAGGGTTCACCCCTCCACTTT.

The chain is built from TRBV11-3 and TRBJ2-1, with D possibly matching TRBD2 (6 bases). From germline, CDR1 is SGHNT and CDR2 YENEEA. V was trimmed by 7 bases and J by 2 bases, leaving 12 bases between them. There are 14 residues in the CDR3. The CDR3 coding sequence is TGTGCCAGCAAGGGAGCGGGCACCTACAATGAGCAGTTCTTC. Translated: CASKGAGTYNEQFF.